This T cell receptor (beta chain) was documented in a study of shared clonotypes between healthy human individuals. The V and J ends lost 3 bases and 3 bases respectively, with 14 bases between them. The CDR3 sequence is 15 residues long. Germline-derived CDR1 and CDR2 are LGHNA and YNFKEQ. The table lists this clone with a count of one. Using immunoSEQ multiplex PCR, the repertoire was profiled, and TCRdb retains in-frame clones only, with some absent. The sample has about 490,000 clones, about 82% seen once. Sequencing input: PBMCs. The chain carries TRBV4-2 and TRBJ1-2; TRBD1 is a possible D gene (6 bases). The receptor was derived from a woman in her 40s in good health. Some clones in this sample may be carry-over from other donors' samples. CDR3 nucleotides: TGTGCCAGCAGCCAGGTCTCCAACAGGGACTATGGCTACACCTTC. It yields the protein CASSQVSNRDYGYTF.